This passage covers 24 T cell receptor beta chains from one sample sequenced in a study of blood T cell repertoires in COVID-19. Clones were sequenced by immunoSEQ multiplex PCR, and TCRdb holds only the in-frame ones, with some missing. In the table there are 200,000 to 300,000 clones, approximately 86% of which are singletons. The sequenced sample consisted of PBMCs or T cells enriched from blood (not recorded which). The receptors come from a woman aged 40-49 years with acute COVID-19.

V is TRBV7-3 and J is TRBJ1-2; D not resolved. The ends were cut back, 5 bases at V and 4 bases at J, with 20 bases in the middle. The germline CDR1 and CDR2 sequences are SGHTA and FQGTGA. This CDR3 is built from 16 residues. The CDR3 coding sequence is TGTGCCAGCAGCACTAATCCGGCGGAGGGTGGCTATGGCTACACCTTC. This translates into CASSTNPAEGGYGYTF.

J is TRBJ2-3 and V is TRBV2, with D tentatively TRBD2 (5 bases). V was cut by 3 bases and J by 4 bases, with 11 bases left in between. The germline V gene encodes CDR1 SNHLY and CDR2 FYNNEI. This CDR3 has 14 residues. The CDR3 sequence is CASSEATSSDTQYF. For the CDR3, the DNA is TGTGCCAGCAGTGAGGCAACTAGTTCAGATACGCAGTATTTT. The variable domain in full, with the rest retrieved from reference TRBV2 and TRBJ2-3, is EPEVTQTPSHQVTQMGQEVILRCVPISNHLYFYWYRQILGQKVEFLVSFYNNEISEKSEIFDDQFSVERPDGSNFTLKIRSTKLEDSAMYFCASSEATSSDTQYFGPGTRLTVL.

V gene TRBV3-1 (or the pseudogene TRBV3-2) combines with J gene TRBJ2-3, with D perhaps matching TRBD1 (5 bases). The V gene's germline CDR1 is LGHDT and CDR2 YNNKEL (reference sequence). The V gene lost 3 bases and the J gene lost 4 bases, with 8 bases spanning the gap. The CDR3 contains 13 residues. CDR3 DNA: TGTGCCAGCAGCCAGGACATCGCAGATACGCAGTATTTT. Protein: CASSQDIADTQYF.

The rearrangement uses TRBV21-1 and TRBJ1-4; the table's D call TRBD1 went unverified against the DNA. TRBV21-1 is a recognized pseudogene. The CDR3 is made up of 16 amino acids. The CDR3, as DNA: TGTGCCAGCAGCTCCTTCCGGACACCAACTAATGAAAAACTGTTTTTT. This gives the protein CASSSFRTPTNEKLFF.

The rearrangement links TRBV11-3 to TRBJ2-7; 9 nucleotides agree with TRBD2. V shed 0 bases and J 6 bases; nucleotides not matched to a gene: 12. The CDR3 length is 17 residues. Germline CDR1 is SGHNT and CDR2 is YENEEA. In DNA, the CDR3 is TGTGCCAGCAGCTTAGACTTGGCTAGCGGGATGGAGGGCGAGCAGTACTTC. Translating it yields CASSLDLASGMEGEQYF. The full variable domain, completed using reference TRBV11-3 and TRBJ2-7, is EAGVVQSPRYKIIEKKQPVAFWCNPISGHNTLYWYLQNLGQGPELLIRYENEEAVDDSQLPKDRFSAERLKGVDSTLKIQPAELGDSAVYLCASSLDLASGMEGEQYFGPGTRLTVT.

V and J are TRBV30 and TRBJ1-2; D is uncertain. Germline V gene sequence: CDR1 GTSNPN, CDR2 SVGIG (reference sequence). This CDR3 is built from 14 residues. The ends were cut back, 2 bases at V and 2 bases at J, with 12 bases in the middle. The CDR3 reads CAWSRCRQNYGYTF. CDR3 sequence (DNA): TGTGCCTGGAGTCGGTGCAGACAAAACTATGGCTACACCTTC.

The chain recombines TRBV25-1 with TRBJ2-7; TRBD1 agrees at 8 bases. Germline V gene lookup returns CDR1 MGHDK and CDR2 SYGVNS. Trimming took 2 bases from V and 2 from J; bases not matched to a gene: 2. CDR3 size: 14 residues. The CDR3 region has the DNA TGTGCCAGCAGTGAAGTACAGGGGGCCTACGAGCAGTACTTC. Translation gives CASSEVQGAYEQYF.

There are a few counts of this clone. V gene TRBV7-8 combines with J gene TRBJ1-6, with a possible D match to TRBD1 (6 bases). Trimming pared 4 bases from V and 7 bases from J, leaving 23 bases between. CDR3 length: 18 amino acids. Looked up from germline, CDR1 is SGHVS and CDR2 is FQNEAQ. The CDR3, as DNA: TGTGCCAGCAGCTCCCTAGTGGTGGGGGCGGGAGAGAATTCACCCCTCCACTTT. Translating it yields CASSSLVVGAGENSPLHF.

The rearrangement joins TRBV5-8 to TRBJ2-3, with 10 bases matching TRBD1. The CDR3 sequence is 15 residues long. J was trimmed by 2 bases and V by 4 bases; bases with no gene match: 4. The germline V gene encodes CDR1 SGHTS and CDR2 YDEGEE. CDR3 sequence reads: CASSPGQGPTDTQYF. Written as DNA, the CDR3 is TGTGCCAGCAGCCCGGGACAGGGGCCCACAGATACGCAGTATTTT.

This clone was detected only once. This rearrangement joins TRBV11-2 to TRBJ1-5; 8 bases agree with TRBD1. Germline V CDR1 and CDR2: SGHAT, FQNNGV. CDR3 length: 18 amino acids. V shed 0 bases, J shed 4 bases, and the junction held 11 bases outside the gene matches. CDR3 loop: CASSLDTLQQGGNQPQHF. The DNA for the CDR3 is TGTGCCAGCAGCTTAGATACCCTCCAACAGGGGGGTAATCAGCCCCAGCATTTT.

The chain recombines TRBV9 with TRBJ2-7; no clear D gene. V was pared by 0 bases and J by 1 base, with 5 bases between. The V gene's germline CDR1 is SGDLS and CDR2 YYNGEE. The length of the CDR3 is 13 residues. The CDR3 here is CASSVAESYEQYF. The CDR3 DNA is TGTGCCAGCAGCGTAGCAGAATCCTACGAGCAGTACTTC.

V gene TRBV6-2 or TRBV6-3 combines with J gene TRBJ2-5; D may be TRBD2 (6 bases). The V and J ends lost 6 bases and 5 bases respectively, with 19 bases between them. CDR1 and CDR2 (germline): MNHEY, SVGEGT. CDR3 size: 15 residues. The CDR3 spells CASSLQKGRSETQYF. Written as DNA, the CDR3 is TGTGCCAGCAGCCTACAAAAAGGGAGGTCGGAGACCCAGTACTTC.

This rearrangement joins TRBV7-6 to TRBJ2-3; 9 nucleotides agree with TRBD2. CDR3 length: 15 amino acids. V lost 1 base and J lost 3; bases outside the gene matches: 2. Germline assignment: CDR1 SGHVS and CDR2 FNYEAQ. In DNA form, the CDR3 reads TGTGCCAGCAGCTTAGGACTAGCGGCGACAGATACGCAGTATTTT. It translates to CASSLGLAATDTQYF.

The gene calls are TRBV30 and TRBJ2-2, with D possibly matching TRBD2 (5 bases). The CDR3 totals 13 residues. Germline lookup yields CDR1 GTSNPN and CDR2 SVGIG (reference sequence). V lost 8 bases and J 4 bases, leaving 14 bases between the germline ends. Written as DNA, the CDR3 is TGTGCCCGCAATGAGGGCGGCACCGGGGAGCTGTTTTTT. Encoded protein: CARNEGGTGELFF.

Here the CDR3 DNA reads TGTGCCAGCAGCCCGACCCAGGGGACCGGGGAGCTGTTTTTT. It specifies CASSPTQGTGELFF. The chain carries TRBV7-3 and TRBJ2-2; D possibly corresponds to TRBD1 (6 bases). Germline V lookup: CDR1 SGHTA, CDR2 FQGTGA. V was cut by 5 bases and J by 5 bases, with 12 bases left in between. This CDR3 is 14 amino acids long.

This rearrangement joins TRBV28 to TRBJ2-5, with 10 bases lining up with TRBD2. The germline CDR1 and CDR2 sequences are MDHEN and SYDVKM. V trimming: 5 bases; J trimming: 4 bases; junction bases outside the gene matches: 10. The CDR3 runs to 16 residues. CDR3 in DNA: TGTGCCAGCAGTCCACCGGCTAGCGGGAGAGGAGAGACCCAGTACTTC. Its protein is CASSPPASGRGETQYF.

The chain couples TRBV7-9 to TRBJ2-1; a weak D match, TRBD2 (6 bases). The CDR3 is 16 residues long. Looked up from germline, CDR1 is SEHNR and CDR2 is FQNEAQ (reference sequence). With 5 bases removed from V and 5 bases from J, the gap between germline ends came to 19 bases. CDR3 protein: CASSHIGRELNNEQFF. In DNA form, the CDR3 reads TGTGCCAGCAGCCATATCGGGCGGGAACTTAACAATGAGCAGTTCTTC. Filled out from reference TRBV7-9 and TRBJ2-1, the complete variable domain reads DTGVSQNPRHKITKRGQNVTFRCDPISEHNRLYWYRQTLGQGPEFLTYFQNEAQLEKSRLLSDRFSAERPKGSFSTLEIQRTEQGDSAMYLCASSHIGRELNNEQFFGPGTRLTVL.

V and J are TRBV4-2 and TRBJ2-3; 8 nucleotides match TRBD2. The CDR3 is 17 residues long. J lost 3 bases, V lost 1 base, and 9 bases had no gene match. CDR1 is LGHNA and CDR2 is YNFKEQ in the germline V gene. The CDR3 protein is CASSQVDGRAETDTQYF. The CDR3 nucleotides read TGTGCCAGCAGCCAAGTTGACGGGAGGGCCGAAACAGATACGCAGTATTTT.

The chain is built from TRBV7-3 and TRBJ1-1, with D maybe TRBD1 (6 bases). Trimming cost V 4 bases and J 11 bases, with 17 bases left between them. Germline values: CDR1 SGHTA, CDR2 FQGTGA. CDR3 length: 13 residues. This chain's CDR3 is CASSYAGADTAFF. CDR3 coding DNA: TGTGCCAGCAGCTACGCAGGGGCGGATACGGCTTTCTTT.

The chain joins TRBV28 to TRBJ2-7; TRBD2 agrees at 8 bases. Germline CDR1 is MDHEN and CDR2 is SYDVKM. This CDR3 comprises 15 residues. V gave up 4 bases and J gave up 2 bases; unmatched junction bases: 7. CDR3 nucleotides: TGTGCCAGCAGTTCCCCGGGACTAGAGGCCTACGAGCAGTACTTC. This encodes CASSSPGLEAYEQYF.

This chain links TRBV11-3 with TRBJ2-7; possibly TRBD1 for D (5 bases). The V and J ends lost 5 bases and 1 base respectively, with 18 bases between them. The CDR3 runs 16 residues. Germline V lookup: CDR1 SGHNT, CDR2 YENEEA. The CDR3 sequence: CASSPGRGAFSYEQYF. The CDR3 nucleotides read TGTGCCAGCAGCCCCGGAAGGGGTGCCTTTTCCTACGAGCAGTACTTC. Full variable domain (missing parts from reference TRBV11-3 and TRBJ2-7): EAGVVQSPRYKIIEKKQPVAFWCNPISGHNTLYWYLQNLGQGPELLIRYENEEAVDDSQLPKDRFSAERLKGVDSTLKIQPAELGDSAVYLCASSPGRGAFSYEQYFGPGTRLTVT.

The rearrangement joins TRBV6-2 or TRBV6-3 to TRBJ2-1; D gene ambiguous. This CDR3 has 11 residues. The V and J ends lost 8 bases and 4 bases respectively, with 6 bases between them. From germline, CDR1 is MNHEY and CDR2 SVGEGT. CDR3 amino acids: CASGSYNEQFF. CDR3 nucleotides: TGTGCCAGCGGTTCGTACAATGAGCAGTTCTTC.

Regarding this clone: The sample contains more than one DNA sequence encoding this CDR3. V is TRBV6-5 and J is TRBJ1-3; the D is unclear. CDR3 length: 14 residues. Germline lookup yields CDR1 MNHEY and CDR2 SVGAGI. Trimming stripped 2 bases from V and 4 bases from J, with 9 bases between. The CDR3 spells CASSYEVSGNTIYF. DNA of the CDR3: TGTGCCAGCAGTTACGAGGTCTCCGGAAACACCATATATTTT.

The chain employs TRBV3-1 (or the pseudogene TRBV3-2) and TRBJ2-7, with 9 bases lining up with TRBD2. Trimming took 2 bases from V and 4 from J; bases not matched to a gene: 9. Germline-derived CDR1 and CDR2 are LGHDT and YNNKEL (reference sequence). There are 16 residues in the CDR3. CDR3 coding DNA: TGTGCCAGCAGCCAAACAGCGCGGGAGGGAATGTACGAGCAGTACTTC. Protein sequence: CASSQTAREGMYEQYF.